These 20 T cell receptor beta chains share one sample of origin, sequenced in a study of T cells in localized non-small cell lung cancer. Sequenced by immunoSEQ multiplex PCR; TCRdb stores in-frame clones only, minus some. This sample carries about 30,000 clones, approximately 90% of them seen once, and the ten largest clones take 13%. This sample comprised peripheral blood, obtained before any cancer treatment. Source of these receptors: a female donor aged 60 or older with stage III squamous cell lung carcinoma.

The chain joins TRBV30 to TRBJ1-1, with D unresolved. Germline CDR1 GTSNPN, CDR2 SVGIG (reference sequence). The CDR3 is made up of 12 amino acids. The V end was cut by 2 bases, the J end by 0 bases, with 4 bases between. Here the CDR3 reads CAWSYMNTEAFF. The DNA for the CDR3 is TGTGCCTGGAGTTACATGAACACTGAAGCTTTCTTT.

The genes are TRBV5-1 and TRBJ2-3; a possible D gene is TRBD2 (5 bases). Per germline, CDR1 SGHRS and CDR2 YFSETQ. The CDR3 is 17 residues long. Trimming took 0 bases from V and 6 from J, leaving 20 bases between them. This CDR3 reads CASSLAWSDLAADTQYF. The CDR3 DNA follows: TGCGCCAGCAGCTTGGCCTGGTCGGACCTAGCTGCGGATACGCAGTATTTT.

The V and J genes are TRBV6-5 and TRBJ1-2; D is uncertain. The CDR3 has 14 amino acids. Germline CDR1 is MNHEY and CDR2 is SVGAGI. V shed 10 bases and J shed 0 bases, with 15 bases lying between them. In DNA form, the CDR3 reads TGTGCCACTATCAGGCGGGAAACTAACTATGGCTACACCTTC. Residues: CATIRRETNYGYTF.

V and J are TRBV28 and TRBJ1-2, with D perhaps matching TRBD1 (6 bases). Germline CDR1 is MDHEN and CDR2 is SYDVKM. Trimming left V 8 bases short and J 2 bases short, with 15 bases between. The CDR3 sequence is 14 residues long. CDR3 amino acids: CASSGTLINYGYTF. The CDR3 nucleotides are TGTGCCAGCTCCGGGACACTCATCAACTATGGCTACACCTTC.

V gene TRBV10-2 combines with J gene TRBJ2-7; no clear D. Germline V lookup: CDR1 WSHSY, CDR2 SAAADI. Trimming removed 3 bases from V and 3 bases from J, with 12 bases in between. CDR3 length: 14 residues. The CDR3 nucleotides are TGCGCCAGCAGTGATCGACGGACCGGCTACGAGCAGTACTTC. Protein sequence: CASSDRRTGYEQYF.

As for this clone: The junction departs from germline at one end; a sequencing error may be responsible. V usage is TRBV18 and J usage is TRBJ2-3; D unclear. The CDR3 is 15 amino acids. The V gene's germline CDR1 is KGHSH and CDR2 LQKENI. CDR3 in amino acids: CASSPGVTVPDTQYF. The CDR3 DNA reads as TGTGCCAGCTCACCAGGTGTCACAGTCCCAGATACGCAATATTTT. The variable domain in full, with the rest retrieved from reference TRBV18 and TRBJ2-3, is NAGVMQNPRHLVRRRGQEARLRCSPMKGHSHVYWYRQLPEEGLKFMVYLQKENIIDESGMPKERFSAEFPKEGPSILRIQQVVRGDSAAYFCASSPGVTVPDTQYFGPGTRLTVL.

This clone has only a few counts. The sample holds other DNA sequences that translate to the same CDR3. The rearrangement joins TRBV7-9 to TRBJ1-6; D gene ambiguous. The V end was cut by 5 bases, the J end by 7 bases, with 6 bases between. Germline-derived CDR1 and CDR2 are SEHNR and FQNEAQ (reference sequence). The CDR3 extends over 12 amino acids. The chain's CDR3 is CASSLDNSPLHF. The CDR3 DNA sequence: TGTGCCAGCAGCCTGGACAATTCACCCCTCCACTTT.

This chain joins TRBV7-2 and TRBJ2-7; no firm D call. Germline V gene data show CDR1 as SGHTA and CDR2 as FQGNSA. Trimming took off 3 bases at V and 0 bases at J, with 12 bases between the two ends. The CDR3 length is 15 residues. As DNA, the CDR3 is TGTGCCAGCAGCTTGGAGTATCCTAGCTCCTACGAGCAGTACTTC. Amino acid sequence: CASSLEYPSSYEQYF.

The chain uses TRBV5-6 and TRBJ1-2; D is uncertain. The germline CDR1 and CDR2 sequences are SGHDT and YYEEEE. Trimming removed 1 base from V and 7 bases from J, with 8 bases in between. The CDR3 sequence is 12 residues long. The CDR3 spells CASSLIRSGYTF. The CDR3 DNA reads TGTGCCAGCAGCTTGATTAGGAGTGGCTACACCTTC.

For the CDR3, the DNA is TGTGCCAGCAGCTTAGGGGGGATCCCCCACGAGCAGTACTTC. It specifies CASSLGGIPHEQYF. This sequence joins TRBV7-8 and TRBJ2-7; D tentatively fits TRBD1 or TRBD2 (5 bases each). CDR1 and CDR2 (germline): SGHVS, FQNEAQ. The CDR3 is made up of 14 amino acids. Trimming shortened V by 1 base and J by 5 bases, and 12 bases separated the two germline ends.

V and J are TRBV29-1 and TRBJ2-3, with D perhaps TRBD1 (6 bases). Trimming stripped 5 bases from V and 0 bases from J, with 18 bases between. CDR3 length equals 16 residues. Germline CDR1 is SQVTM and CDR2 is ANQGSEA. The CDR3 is CSVPEGGRTSTDTQYF. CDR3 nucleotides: TGCAGCGTTCCCGAAGGGGGTCGGACTAGCACAGATACGCAGTATTTT.

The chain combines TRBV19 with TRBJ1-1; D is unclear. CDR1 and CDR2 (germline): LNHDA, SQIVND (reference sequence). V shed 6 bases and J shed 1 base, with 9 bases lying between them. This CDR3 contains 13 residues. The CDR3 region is CASRRQSNTEAFF. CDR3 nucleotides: TGTGCCAGTAGGCGGCAGTCGAACACTGAAGCTTTCTTT.

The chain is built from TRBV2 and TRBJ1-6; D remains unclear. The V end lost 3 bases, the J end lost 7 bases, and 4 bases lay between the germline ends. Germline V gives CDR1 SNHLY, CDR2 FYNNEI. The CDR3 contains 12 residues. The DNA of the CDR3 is TGTGCCAGCAGTGAGGACAATTCACCCCTCCACTTT. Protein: CASSEDNSPLHF.

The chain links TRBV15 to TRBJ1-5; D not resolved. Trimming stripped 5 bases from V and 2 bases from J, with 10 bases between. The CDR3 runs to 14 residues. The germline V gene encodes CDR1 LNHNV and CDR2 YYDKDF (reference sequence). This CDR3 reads CATSPPYGNQPQHF. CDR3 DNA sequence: TGTGCCACCAGCCCCCCTTATGGCAATCAGCCCCAGCATTTT.

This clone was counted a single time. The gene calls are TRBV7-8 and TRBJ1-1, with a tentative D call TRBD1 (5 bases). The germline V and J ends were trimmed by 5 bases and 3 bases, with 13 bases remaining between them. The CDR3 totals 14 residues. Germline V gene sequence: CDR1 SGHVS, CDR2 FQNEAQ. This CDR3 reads CASSERSRDTEAFF. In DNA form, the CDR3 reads TGTGCCAGCAGCGAAAGGAGCAGGGACACTGAAGCTTTCTTT.

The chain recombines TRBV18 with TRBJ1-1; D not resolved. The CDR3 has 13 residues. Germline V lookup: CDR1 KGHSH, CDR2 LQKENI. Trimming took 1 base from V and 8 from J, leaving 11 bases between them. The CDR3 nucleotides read TGTGCCAGCTCACCACGGCAGGCTGTCGAAGCTTTCTTT. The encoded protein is CASSPRQAVEAFF.

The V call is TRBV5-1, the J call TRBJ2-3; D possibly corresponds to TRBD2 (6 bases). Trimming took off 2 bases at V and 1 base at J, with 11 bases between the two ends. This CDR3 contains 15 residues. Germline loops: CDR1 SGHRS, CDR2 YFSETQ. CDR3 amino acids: CASSLYGTRTDTQYF. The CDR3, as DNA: TGCGCCAGCAGCTTATACGGGACTCGCACAGATACGCAGTATTTT.

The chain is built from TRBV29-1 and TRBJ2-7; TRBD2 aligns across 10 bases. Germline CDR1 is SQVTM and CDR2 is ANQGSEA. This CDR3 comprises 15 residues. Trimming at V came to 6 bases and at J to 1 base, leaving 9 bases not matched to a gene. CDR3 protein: CSVGKREGLSYEQYF. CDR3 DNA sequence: TGCAGCGTGGGAAAGCGGGAGGGTCTATCCTACGAGCAGTACTTC.

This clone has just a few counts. The DNA of the CDR3 is TGCGCCAGCAACCCAACGCGAGGGCACAGGGAATTCTACGAGCAGTACTTC. Translated, it gives CASNPTRGHREFYEQYF. The rearrangement joins TRBV4-3 to TRBJ2-7, with D possibly TRBD1 on 6 matching bases. The ends were cut back, 7 bases at V and 3 bases at J, with 25 bases in the middle. Germline-derived CDR1 and CDR2 are LGHNA and YSLEER. The CDR3 consists of 17 residues.

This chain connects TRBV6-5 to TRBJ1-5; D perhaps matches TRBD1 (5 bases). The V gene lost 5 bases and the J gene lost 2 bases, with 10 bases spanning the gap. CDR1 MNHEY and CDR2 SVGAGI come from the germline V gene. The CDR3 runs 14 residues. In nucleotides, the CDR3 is TGTGCCAGCAGTGCATTGACAGGCAATCAGCCCCAGCATTTT. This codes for CASSALTGNQPQHF.